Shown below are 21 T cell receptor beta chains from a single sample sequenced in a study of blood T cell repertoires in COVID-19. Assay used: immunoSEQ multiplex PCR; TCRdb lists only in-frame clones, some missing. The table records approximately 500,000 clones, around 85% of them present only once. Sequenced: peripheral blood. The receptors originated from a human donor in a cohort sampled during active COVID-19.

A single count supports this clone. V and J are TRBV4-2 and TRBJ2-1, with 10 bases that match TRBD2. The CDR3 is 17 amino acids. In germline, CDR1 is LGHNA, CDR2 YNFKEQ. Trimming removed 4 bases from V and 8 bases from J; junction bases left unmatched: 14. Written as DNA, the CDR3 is TGTGCCAGCAGCCGTTCGTTACTAGCGGGAAAATGGGATGAGCAGTTCTTC. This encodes CASSRSLLAGKWDEQFF.

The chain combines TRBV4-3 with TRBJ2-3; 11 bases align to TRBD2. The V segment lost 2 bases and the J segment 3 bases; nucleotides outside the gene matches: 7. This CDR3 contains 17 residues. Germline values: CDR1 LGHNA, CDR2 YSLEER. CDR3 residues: CASSQWWASGRTDTQYF. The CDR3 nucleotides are TGCGCCAGCAGCCAATGGTGGGCTAGCGGGAGGACAGATACGCAGTATTTT.

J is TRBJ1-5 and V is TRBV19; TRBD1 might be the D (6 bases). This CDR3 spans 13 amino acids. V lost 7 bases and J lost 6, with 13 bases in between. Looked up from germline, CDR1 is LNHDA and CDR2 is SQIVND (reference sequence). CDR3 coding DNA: TGTGCCAGTAAGGGAACAGGGCTTCAGCCCCAGCATTTT. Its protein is CASKGTGLQPQHF.

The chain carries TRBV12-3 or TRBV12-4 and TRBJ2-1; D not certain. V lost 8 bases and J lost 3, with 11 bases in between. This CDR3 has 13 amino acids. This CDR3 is CASVHNNYNEQFF. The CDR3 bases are TGTGCCAGCGTCCATAACAACTACAATGAGCAGTTCTTC.

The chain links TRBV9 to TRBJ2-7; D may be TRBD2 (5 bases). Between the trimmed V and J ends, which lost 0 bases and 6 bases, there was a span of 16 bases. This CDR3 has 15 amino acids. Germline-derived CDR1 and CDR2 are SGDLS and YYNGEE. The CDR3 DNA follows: TGTGCCAGCAGCGTAGTAGGGTTCGCCGGGGTCGAGCAGTACTTC. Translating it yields CASSVVGFAGVEQYF.

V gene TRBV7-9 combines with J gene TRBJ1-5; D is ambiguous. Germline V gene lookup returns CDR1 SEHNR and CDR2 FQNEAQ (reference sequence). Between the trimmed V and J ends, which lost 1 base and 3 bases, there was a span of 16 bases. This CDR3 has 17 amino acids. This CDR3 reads CASSLVSGRVYNQPQHF. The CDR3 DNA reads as TGTGCCAGCAGCTTAGTTTCGGGGAGGGTTTACAATCAGCCCCAGCATTTT.

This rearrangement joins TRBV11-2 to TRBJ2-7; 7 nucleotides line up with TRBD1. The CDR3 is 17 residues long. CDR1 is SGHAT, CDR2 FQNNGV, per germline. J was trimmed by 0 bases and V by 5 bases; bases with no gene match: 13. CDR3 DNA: TGTGCCAGCAGCCGAACCACGTCCGGGACAGCCTCCTACGAGCAGTACTTC. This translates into CASSRTTSGTASYEQYF.

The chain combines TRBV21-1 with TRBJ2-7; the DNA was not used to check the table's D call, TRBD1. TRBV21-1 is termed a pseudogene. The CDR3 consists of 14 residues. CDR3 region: CASNPGQRAYEQYF. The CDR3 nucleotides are TGTGCCAGCAATCCGGGACAGAGAGCTTACGAGCAGTACTTC.

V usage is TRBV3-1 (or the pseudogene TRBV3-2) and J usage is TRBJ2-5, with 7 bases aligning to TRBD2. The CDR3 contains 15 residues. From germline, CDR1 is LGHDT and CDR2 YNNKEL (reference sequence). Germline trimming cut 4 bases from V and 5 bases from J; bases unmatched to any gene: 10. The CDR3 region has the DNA TGTGCCAGCAGCCCCCTGGCGGGAGACGGGGAGACCCAGTACTTC. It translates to CASSPLAGDGETQYF.

CDR3 nucleotides: TGTGCCAGCAGCCCCACCGGGACTGACTACAATGAGCAGTTCTTC. This sequence encodes CASSPTGTDYNEQFF. The rearrangement links TRBV7-3 to TRBJ2-1; a weak D match, TRBD2 (6 bases). The CDR3 consists of 15 residues. Trimming left V 5 bases short and J 3 bases short, with 14 bases between. CDR1 is SGHTA, CDR2 FQGTGA, per germline. The entire variable domain, with the rest obtained from reference TRBV7-3 and TRBJ2-1, is as follows: GAGVSQTPSNKVTEKGKYVELRCDPISGHTALYWYRQSLGQGPEFLIYFQGTGAADDSGLPNDRFFAVRPEGSVSTLKIQRTERGDSAVYLCASSPTGTDYNEQFFGPGTRLTVL.

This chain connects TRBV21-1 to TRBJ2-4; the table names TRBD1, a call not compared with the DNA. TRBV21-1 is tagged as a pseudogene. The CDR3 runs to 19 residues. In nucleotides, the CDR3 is TGTGCCAACAGCAAAGGTGGGGACAGGGGGTTTATTGGCAAAAACATTCAGTACTTC. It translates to CANSKGGDRGFIGKNIQYF.

The CDR3 DNA reads TGTGCCAGCTCACCAGGATCAGGGGACAATCAGCCCCAGCATTTT. As protein: CASSPGSGDNQPQHF. The chain joins TRBV18 to TRBJ1-5; maybe TRBD1 (6 bases). Germline CDR1 and CDR2: KGHSH and LQKENI. This CDR3 has 15 residues. Deletions cut 2 bases from V and 3 bases from J, with 11 bases between. The full variable domain, completed using reference TRBV18 and TRBJ1-5, is NAGVMQNPRHLVRRRGQEARLRCSPMKGHSHVYWYRQLPEEGLKFMVYLQKENIIDESGMPKERFSAEFPKEGPSILRIQQVVRGDSAAYFCASSPGSGDNQPQHFGDGTRLSIL.

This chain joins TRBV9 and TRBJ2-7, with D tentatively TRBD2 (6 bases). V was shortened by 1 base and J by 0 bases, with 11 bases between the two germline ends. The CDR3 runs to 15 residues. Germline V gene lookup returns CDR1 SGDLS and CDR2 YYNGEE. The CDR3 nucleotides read TGTGCCAGCAGCGTAAATTTCGGGAGCTCCTACGAGCAGTACTTC. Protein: CASSVNFGSSYEQYF.

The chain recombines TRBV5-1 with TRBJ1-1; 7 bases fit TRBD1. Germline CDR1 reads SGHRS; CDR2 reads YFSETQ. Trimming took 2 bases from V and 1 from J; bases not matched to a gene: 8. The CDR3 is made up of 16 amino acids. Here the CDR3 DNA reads TGCGCCAGCAGCTTATCCCAGACAGGGCCGAACACTGAAGCTTTCTTT. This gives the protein CASSLSQTGPNTEAFF.

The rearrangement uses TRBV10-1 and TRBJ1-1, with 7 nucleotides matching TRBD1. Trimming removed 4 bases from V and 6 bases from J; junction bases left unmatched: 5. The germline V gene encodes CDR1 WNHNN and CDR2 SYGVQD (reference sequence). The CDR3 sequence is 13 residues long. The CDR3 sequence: CASSATGSAEAFF. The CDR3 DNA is TGCGCCAGCAGTGCGACAGGGAGCGCTGAAGCTTTCTTT.

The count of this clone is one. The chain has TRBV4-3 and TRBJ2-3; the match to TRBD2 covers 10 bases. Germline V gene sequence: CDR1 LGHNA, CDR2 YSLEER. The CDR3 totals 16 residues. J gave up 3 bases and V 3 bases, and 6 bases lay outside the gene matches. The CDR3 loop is CASSQGLAGETDTQYF. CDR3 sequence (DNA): TGCGCCAGCAGCCAGGGCCTAGCGGGAGAAACAGATACGCAGTATTTT.

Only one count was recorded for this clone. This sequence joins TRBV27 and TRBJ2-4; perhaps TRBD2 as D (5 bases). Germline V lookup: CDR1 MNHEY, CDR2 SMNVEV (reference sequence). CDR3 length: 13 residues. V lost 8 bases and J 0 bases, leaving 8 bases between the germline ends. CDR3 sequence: CASWGVAKNIQYF. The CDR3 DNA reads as TGTGCCAGCTGGGGAGTAGCCAAAAACATTCAGTACTTC.

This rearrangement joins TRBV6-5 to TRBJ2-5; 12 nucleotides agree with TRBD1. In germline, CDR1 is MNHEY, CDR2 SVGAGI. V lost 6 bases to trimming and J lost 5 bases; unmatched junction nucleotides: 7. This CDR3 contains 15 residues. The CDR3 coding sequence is TGTGCCAGCAGACCGGGACAGGGGGCCTGGGAGACCCAGTACTTC. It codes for CASRPGQGAWETQYF.

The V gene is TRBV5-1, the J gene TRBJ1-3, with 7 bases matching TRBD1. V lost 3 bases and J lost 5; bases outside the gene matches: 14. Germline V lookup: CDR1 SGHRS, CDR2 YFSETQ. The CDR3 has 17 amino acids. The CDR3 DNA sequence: TGCGCCAGCAGCTCCTACCCCATCACAGGGGAACGAAACACCATATATTTT. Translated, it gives CASSSYPITGERNTIYF.

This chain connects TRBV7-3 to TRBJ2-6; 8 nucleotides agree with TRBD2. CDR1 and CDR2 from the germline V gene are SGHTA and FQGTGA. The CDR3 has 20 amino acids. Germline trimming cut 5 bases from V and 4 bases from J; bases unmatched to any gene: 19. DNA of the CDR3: TGTGCCAGCAGCCCAGATGCTCGGGGGGGCGCAAAGACCGGGGCCAACGTCCTGACTTTC. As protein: CASSPDARGGAKTGANVLTF.

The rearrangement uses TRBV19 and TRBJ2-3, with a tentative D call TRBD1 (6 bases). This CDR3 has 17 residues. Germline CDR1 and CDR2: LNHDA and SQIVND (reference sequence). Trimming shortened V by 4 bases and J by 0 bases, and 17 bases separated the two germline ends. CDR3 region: CASSTSRERGSTDTQYF. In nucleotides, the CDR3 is TGTGCCAGTAGTACCTCCCGGGAAAGGGGGAGCACAGATACGCAGTATTTT.